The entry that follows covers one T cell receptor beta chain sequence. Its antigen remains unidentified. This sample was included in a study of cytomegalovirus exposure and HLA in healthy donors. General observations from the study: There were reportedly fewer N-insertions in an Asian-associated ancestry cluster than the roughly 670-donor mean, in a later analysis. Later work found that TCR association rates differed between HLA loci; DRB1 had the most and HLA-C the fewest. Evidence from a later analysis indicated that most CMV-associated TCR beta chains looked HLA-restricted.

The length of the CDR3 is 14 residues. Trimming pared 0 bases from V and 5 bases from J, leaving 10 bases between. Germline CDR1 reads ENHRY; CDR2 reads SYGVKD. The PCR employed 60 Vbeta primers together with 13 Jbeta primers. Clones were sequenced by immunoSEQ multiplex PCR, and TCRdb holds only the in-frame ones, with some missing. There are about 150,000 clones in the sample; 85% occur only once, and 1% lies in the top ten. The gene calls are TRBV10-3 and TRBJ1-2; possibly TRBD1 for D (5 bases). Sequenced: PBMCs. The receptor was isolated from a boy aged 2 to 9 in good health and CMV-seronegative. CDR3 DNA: TGTGCCATCAGTGAGTCGAGTAGGGGATATGGCTACACCTTC. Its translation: CAISESSRGYGYTF.